This T cell receptor beta chain is drawn from a study of blood T cells in healthy people across ages (dated by TCRdb to the mid-2010s). At the level of the whole study: In model experiments, roughly one uniquely barcoded TCR beta cDNA molecule per two T cells was captured by template switching. To track age-related changes in TCR beta repertoire diversity, the study relied on deep sequencing normalized with unique cDNA molecular identifiers. The donors were divided into four age groups: young (average roughly 15 years), middle-aged (about 39), aged (approximately 59) and long-lived (roughly 82). Donors of different ages were randomly distributed across sequencing lanes to avoid experimental bias. Using the same blood draw, the study looked at two additional independent replicas of 1 million unique cDNA reads for two donors, one aged 18 to 29 and the other aged 80 or older. Overall study results and their limits: The long-lived group showed more naive CD4+ T cells, fewer expanded clones and increased TCR diversity than the aged group, suggesting age selection. Observed TCR beta diversity per million T cells fell roughly linearly with age, and a significant reduction was already apparent by age around 36. Because donor CMV infection status was unknown, age-related changes in expanded clonotypes were potentially confounded. Because profiling used bulk unsorted PBMCs, naive and antigen-experienced compartments could not be compared conclusively. Estimates of total diversity from one million sequenced T cells were regarded as lower bounds and underestimates. A strong correlation was found between observed TCR beta diversity and the percentage of naive T cells measured by flow cytometry.

The germline V end is reduced by 5 bases and the J end by 7 bases; junction bases left unmatched: 6. The CDR3 starts with the cysteine, ends with the phenylalanine, and has 14 residues. The kept DNA is CDR3 alone, 42 bases in frame from the first base. CDR1 and CDR2 (KGHDR, SFDVKD) derive from the germline V gene. Libraries were built with 5' RACE. Sequencer: Illumina HiSeq 2500. A second about 7 to 11 cycle PCR used a sample-barcoded 5' primer and a J-beta primer mix. A unique molecular identifier was introduced onto each TCR beta cDNA molecule by a template-switch 5' adaptor carrying 12 random nucleotides. Each sample yielded at least 3 million CDR3-containing paired-end reads. First-strand cDNA was synthesized from all RNA with the Mint cDNA synthesis kit, primed by a TRBC-specific oligonucleotide. Following uracil-DNA glycosylase treatment, a first 18-cycle PCR with universal primers M1SS and BC2_uni_R was performed on all cDNA. Turning to the authors' computational methods: Each sample was normalized by randomly selecting 1 million high-quality reads, each carrying a distinct molecular identifier. Reads with shared molecular identifiers were discarded instead of being binned into consensus sequences. MiTCR, with a Q25 quality threshold and the strictest error-elimination algorithm, was used for CDR3 identification, clonotype clustering and error correction. Lower-bound total TCR beta diversity was estimated with a nonparametric unseen species model using Euler transformation. The public sequencing data were trimmed at Q25 with fastp and processed into clonotypes with MiXCR by TCRdb, which kept only in-frame beta chains. A single entry per CDR3 protein holds the most common genes and DNA from its merged rows. TCRdb's processing, not the authors' own work, is the source of the V and J calls. The sample profile shows 600,000 to 800,000 distinct CDR3 sequences; approximately 52% of them were found once. Jointly, the top ten make up about 13% of the sample.

A note on this clonotype: Its cognate antigen has yet to be identified. Base qualities were left out, and no much larger clone turns up one base away.

Donors were about 36 systemically healthy Caucasian individuals from Russia aged 6 to 90 years. Around 10 milliliters of peripheral blood were collected from each donor into EDTA-treated Vacutainer tubes. PBMCs were isolated by Ficoll-Paque density-gradient centrifugation, with at least 7 million obtained per sample. Total RNA, at least 6 micrograms per sample, was extracted from PBMCs with Trizol reagent. For every donor, an aliquot of PBMCs went through flow cytometry to measure the percentages of naive CD45RAhigh/CD27high T cells. The V gene is TRBV24-1 and the J gene is TRBJ2-1; 8 bases in the middle match TRBD1. This TCR came from a woman older than 75 in good health. The sample was blood. The CDR3 region has the sequence CATSVGQGSNEQFF. The nucleotide sequence is given as TGTGCCACCAGTGTCGGACAGGGTAGTAATGAGCAGTTCTTC.